This T cell receptor beta chain came from a study of identical twins (dated by TCRdb to between 2015 and 2016). With respect to the entire study: TCR alpha and beta repertoires from monozygotic twins, unrelated adults of various ages and cord blood were deep-sequenced to test whether fetal clonotypes persist. To rule out contamination, replicate twin experiments were performed at different times with different library preparation protocols. Results and caveats for the whole study, not just this receptor: Invariant T cells such as MAIT and iNKT could partly confound zero-insertion analyses, although diverse VJ usage argued against such confounding for most clonotypes. Compared with coincidental sharing between unrelated individuals, an excess of low generation-probability sequences was observed among out-of-frame TCR alpha sequences shared between twins. Excess twin sharing in beta out-of-frame sequences was weaker because fewer shared sequences lowered the signal-to-noise ratio. Conclusions relied on cross-sectional statistical analysis, since the same donors could not be followed over many years. Abundant cord blood beta clonotypes had fewer insertions, young adult naive repertoires showed a similar but weaker trend, and memory repertoires showed no such trend. In monozygotic twins, out-of-frame TCR alpha sharing was systematically underestimated by recombination models, although the models agreed with sharing between unrelated individuals.

As to this clonotype: The antigen this receptor binds is unknown. Base qualities are not recorded, but no much larger clone differs from it by a single base.

Library prep was done by 5' RACE. Sequencing took place on an Illumina HiSeq 2000. Template switching introduced a universal primer binding site; the final cDNA contained a unique molecular identifier, enabling accurate counting of TCR cDNA molecules. First-strand cDNA for TCR alpha and beta chains was synthesized from specific primers in the conserved constant-segment region. Each cDNA library was double barcoded, with a SMART-Mk sample barcode plus Illumina barcodes, to control for contamination. TruSeq adapter sequences along with Illumina sample barcodes were introduced in two successive PCR steps. The Illumina HiSeq platform was used with custom primers to sequence TCR alpha and beta cDNA libraries. From the authors' description of their analysis: Unique molecular identifiers were extracted from raw reads with MiGEC, and CDR3 positions were determined with MiXCR. For each individual, recombination models were inferred using an EM algorithm with the repgenHMM and IGoR tools. Shared clonotype analysis was performed with the tcR package in R, normalizing sharing by the product of cloneset sizes. To study raw recombination without the effects of thymic and clonal selection, out-of-frame nonproductive sequences were analyzed. Using fastp trimming at Q25 and MiXCR clonotype assembly, TCRdb reanalyzed the public sequencing data and kept in-frame beta chains. CDR3 protein sequences are deduplicated, and each keeps its most common genes and DNA. These V and J calls rely on TCRdb rather than the paper's analysis. The sample table contains approximately 210,000 distinct CDR3 sequences; only one count was recorded for roughly a tenth of them. The top ten constitute 5% to 6.5% of the sample.

The CDR3 sequence holds 15 residues, the cysteine and phenylalanine included. Here the CDR3 DNA is all that survives: 45 bases in frame from base 1. The CDR1 and CDR2 encoded by the germline V gene are MNHNS and SASEGT. The V and J ends are trimmed by 6 bases and 2 bases, leaving 13 bases between them. Every donor in the study was a healthy Caucasian. Using Miltenyi CD45RO+ enrichment and human naive T-cell isolation kits, memory (CD45RO+) and naive T cells were isolated from PBMC. Rearrangement joined TRBV6-1 to TRBJ2-2; the D gene cannot be resolved reliably. The material sequenced was memory (CD45RO+) T cells sorted from blood. The cell subset or site label of this sample denotes: CD45RO+ enriched T cells. The receptor comes from a woman between 18 and 30 years old in good health. DNA sequence: TGTGCCAGCAGCTCAAGGAGAGTTAACACCGGGGAGCTGTTTTTT. This encodes CASSSRRVNTGELFF.